The subject of this entry is one T cell receptor (beta chain). Its antigen remains unknown. Some clones are missing from TCRdb's copy, which holds only in-frame ones; the method was immunoSEQ multiplex PCR. The table includes fewer than 90,000 clones, around 94% detected once. This sample is part of a study of cytomegalovirus exposure and HLA in healthy donors. Whole-study context: The roughly 700 first-cohort repertoires shared a platform with the approximately 110 validation repertoires, as reported in a later analysis.

General study results and limits: Among TCR beta chains, those listed as cytomegalovirus-associated numbered over 150. One later analysis, an examination of the 120 or so validation repertoires, found that first-cohort TCR clusters tended to co-occur in them.

The V gene lost 1 base and the J gene lost 4 bases, with 10 bases spanning the gap. The germline CDR1 and CDR2 sequences are MNHNS and SASEGT. The CDR3 consists of 14 residues. This clonotype was sampled from a woman younger than 35 in good health and CMV-seronegative. Input material: PBMCs. The chain recombines TRBV6-1 with TRBJ1-2; tentative D call: TRBD1 (5 bases). CDR3 amino acids: CASSEGSGGYGYTF. CDR3 in DNA: TGTGCCAGCAGTGAAGGATCGGGGGGCTATGGCTACACCTTC.